This TCR beta chain is drawn from a study of long-term antiretroviral therapy in people with HIV. Notes on the study in general: Clonal populations expanded prior to ART predominated within the repertoire at all time points.

V dropped 8 bases and J dropped 12 bases, with 17 bases sitting between them. CDR3 size: 12 residues. The germline V gene has CDR1 MDHEN and CDR2 SYDVKM. Comment on this clone: Its antigen remains unidentified.

Sequencing used immunoSEQ v3.0 at survey level. Here immunoSEQ multiplex PCR was the method, and the copy in TCRdb shows in-frame clones only, minus some. The repertoire holds more than 20,000 clones, with 82% as singletons. The sample in question was unsorted PBMCs, obtained 0.3 years after starting antiretroviral therapy. The sequence was collected from a man aged 45-60 years with HIV. This sequence joins TRBV28 and TRBJ2-1; possible D gene TRBD2, 5 bases. This CDR3 is CASETITRRQFF. The CDR3 nucleotides are TGTGCCAGCGAAACAATTACTAGGAGGCAGTTCTTC. The whole variable domain, filled in from reference TRBV28 and TRBJ2-1, reads DVKVTQSSRYLVKRTGEKVFLECVQDMDHENMFWYRQDPGLGLRLIYFSYDVKMKEKGDIPEGYSVSREKKERFSLILESASTNQTSMYLCASETITRRQFFGPGTRLTVL.